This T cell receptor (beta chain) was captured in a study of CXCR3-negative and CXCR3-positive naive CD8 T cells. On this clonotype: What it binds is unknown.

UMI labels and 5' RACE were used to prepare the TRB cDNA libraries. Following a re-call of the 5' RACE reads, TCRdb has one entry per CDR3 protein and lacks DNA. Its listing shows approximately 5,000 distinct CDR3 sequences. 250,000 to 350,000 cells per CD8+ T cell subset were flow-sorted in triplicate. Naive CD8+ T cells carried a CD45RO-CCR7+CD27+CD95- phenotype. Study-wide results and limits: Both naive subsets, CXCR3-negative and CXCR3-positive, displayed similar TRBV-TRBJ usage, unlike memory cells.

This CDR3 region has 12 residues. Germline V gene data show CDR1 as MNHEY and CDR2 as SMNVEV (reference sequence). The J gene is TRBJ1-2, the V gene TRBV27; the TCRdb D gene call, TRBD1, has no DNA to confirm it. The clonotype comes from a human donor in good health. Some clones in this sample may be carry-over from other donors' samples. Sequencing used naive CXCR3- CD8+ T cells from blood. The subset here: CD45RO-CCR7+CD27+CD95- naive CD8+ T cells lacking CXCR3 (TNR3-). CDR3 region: CASRATGYGYTF.